This T cell receptor (beta chain) was sequenced during a study of radiation and T cells in renal cell carcinoma. Between the trimmed V and J ends, which lost 0 bases and 8 bases, there was a span of 7 bases. This CDR3 region has 12 residues. Germline CDR1 is LNHNV and CDR2 is YYDKDF (reference sequence). Time point described: blood 4 weeks post-SBRT, at nephrectomy. Noted treatment: 15 Gy SBRT to primary tumor, nephrectomy 4 weeks later. Blood was sampled at baseline, 2 weeks and 4 weeks after SBRT. This renal cell carcinoma was of the clear cell type. Sequencing was performed with immunoSEQ multiplex PCR; in TCRdb, only in-frame clones are kept and a portion is missing. The sample holds over 120,000 clones; 86% are singletons and the top ten take less than 20%.

Sequenced here: blood, sampled from a patient whose treatment included radiotherapy and nephrectomy. The V gene is TRBV15, the J gene TRBJ1-2; D may be TRBD1 (5 bases). This receptor was taken from a woman between 45 and 65 years old with renal cell carcinoma. Here the CDR3 DNA reads TGTGCCACCAGCAGAGACAGGGACGGCTACACCTTC. It translates to CATSRDRDGYTF.